These 32 T cell receptor beta chains share one sample of origin, sequenced in a study of blood T cells in healthy people across ages. A second roughly 7 to 11 cycle PCR used barcoded and J-beta primers. TCRdb independently ran MiXCR on the 5' RACE reads; one entry per CDR3 protein. In the table there are about 720,000 distinct CDR3 sequences, about 20% of which are singletons. The sequenced sample was blood. The receptors were sampled from an older man in good health.

The chain links TRBV5-1 to TRBJ1-1; the match to TRBD1 covers 11 bases. The CDR3 length is 16 residues. J gave up 4 bases and V 4 bases, and 9 bases lay outside the gene matches. Germline lookup yields CDR1 SGHRS and CDR2 YFSETQ. CDR3 amino acids: CASSLLRTGGVTEAFF. CDR3 nucleotides: TGCGCCAGCAGCCTCCTACGGACAGGGGGCGTCACTGAAGCTTTCTTT.

There are a few counts of this clonotype. The CDR3 protein is CASSLVLGGATQFF. In DNA, the CDR3 is TGTGCCAGCAGCTTAGTTCTAGGGGGGGCGACGCAGTTCTTC. V is TRBV7-9 and J is TRBJ2-1, with TRBD2 as a possible D gene (7 bases). The CDR3 consists of 14 residues. Trimming shortened V by 1 base and J by 12 bases, and 16 bases separated the two germline ends. Per germline, CDR1 SEHNR and CDR2 FQNEAQ (reference sequence).

In this sample, this clonotype turned up a few times. V is TRBV6-5 and J is TRBJ1-5; TRBD1 might be the D (5 bases). Germline CDR1 and CDR2: MNHEY and SVGAGI. Between the trimmed V and J ends, which lost 6 bases and 0 bases, there was a span of 15 bases. CDR3 length equals 16 residues. The CDR3 DNA reads as TGTGCCAGCAGACGTCAACAGGCACCTAGCAATCAGCCCCAGCATTTT. As protein: CASRRQQAPSNQPQHF.

This clonotype was seen only a few times. This chain joins TRBV7-2 and TRBJ1-2; D gene uncertain. The CDR3 is made up of 14 amino acids. With 0 bases removed from V and 8 bases from J, the gap between germline ends came to 13 bases. Per the germline V gene, CDR1 is SGHTA and CDR2 is FQGNSA. CDR3 sequence: CASSLAVEGRGYTF. In DNA, the CDR3 is TGTGCCAGCAGCTTAGCGGTGGAGGGTCGGGGCTACACCTTC.

This clonotype was found a few times. V gene TRBV20-1 combines with J gene TRBJ2-7; D is unresolved. V was pared by 0 bases and J by 0 bases, with 9 bases between. The CDR3 covers 14 residues. Germline V gene lookup returns CDR1 DFQATT and CDR2 SNEGSKA (reference sequence). Here the CDR3 DNA reads TGCAGTGCTAGAGATCCTCCCAGCTCCTACGAGCAGTACTTC. Translation gives CSARDPPSSYEQYF.

This clonotype has a handful of counts. The chain is built from TRBV7-2 and TRBJ2-2, with D tentatively TRBD1 (5 bases). Trimming left V 1 base short and J 3 bases short, with 6 bases between. This CDR3 has 14 amino acids. CDR1 is SGHTA, CDR2 FQGNSA, per germline. The CDR3 nucleotides are TGTGCCAGCAGCTTAGTGACAGACACCGGGGAGCTGTTTTTT. It codes for CASSLVTDTGELFF.

J is TRBJ2-1 and V is TRBV9; 14 nucleotides align to TRBD2. Losses at the gene ends were 3 bases for V and 6 bases for J; bases not matched to a gene: 2. CDR3 length: 15 amino acids. CDR1 and CDR2 (germline): SGDLS, YYNGEE. CDR3 sequence (DNA): TGTGCCAGCAGCGATGGGACTAGCGGGAGCAATGAGCAGTTCTTC. This codes for CASSDGTSGSNEQFF.

This clonotype was counted ten times or more. V and J are TRBV4-2 and TRBJ2-1; 7 bases align to TRBD1. The V segment lost 2 bases and the J segment 5 bases; nucleotides outside the gene matches: 6. Germline CDR1 is LGHNA and CDR2 is YNFKEQ. This CDR3 is 15 amino acids long. Here the CDR3 reads CASSQLEGANNEQFF. The DNA for the CDR3 is TGTGCCAGCAGCCAACTCGAGGGGGCCAACAATGAGCAGTTCTTC.

This clonotype was observed a handful of times. V and J are TRBV10-3 and TRBJ2-3; D is uncertain. Deletions cut 2 bases from V and 1 base from J, with 10 bases between. CDR1 and CDR2 (germline): ENHRY, SYGVKD. This CDR3 is 15 amino acids long. CDR3: CAISEGDAGTDTQYF. CDR3 nucleotide sequence: TGTGCCATCAGTGAGGGGGATGCGGGCACAGATACGCAGTATTTT.

There are a few counts of this clonotype. The chain links TRBV7-9 to TRBJ1-1; tentative D call: TRBD1 (6 bases). Trimming left V 7 bases short and J 3 bases short, with 15 bases between. Germline V lookup: CDR1 SEHNR, CDR2 FQNEAQ (reference sequence). The CDR3 is made up of 14 amino acids. DNA of the CDR3: TGTGCCAGCACCCTTACAGGGTCTGACACTGAAGCTTTCTTT. Encoded protein: CASTLTGSDTEAFF.

This clonotype was seen only a few times. V is TRBV6-6 and J is TRBJ1-1; 7 bases match TRBD1. The V and J ends lost 5 bases and 1 base, in that order; junction bases with no gene match: 7. Germline CDR1 MNHNY, CDR2 SVGAGI (reference sequence). The CDR3 loop spans 15 amino acids. CDR3 nucleotide sequence: TGTGCCAGCAGTCCCAGACAGGGTTGGAACACTGAAGCTTTCTTT. It specifies CASSPRQGWNTEAFF.

This clonotype occurred a few times. The V gene is TRBV6-1, the J gene TRBJ2-3, with D hard to call. Per the germline V gene, CDR1 is MNHNS and CDR2 is SASEGT. The length of the CDR3 is 13 residues. Trimming removed 1 base from V and 5 bases from J, with 7 bases in between. The CDR3 DNA reads TGTGCCAGCAGTGAAGGATGGGGAGATACGCAGTATTTT. It encodes CASSEGWGDTQYF.

Regarding this clonotype: A read error may be the cause here, since a much bigger clone is one base away. The CDR3 DNA sequence: TGTGCCAGCAGCTTGAGGAGTATGGATACGCAGTATTTT. As protein: CASSLRSMDTQYF. This chain uses TRBV5-5 with TRBJ2-3; unclear D gene. V gave up 1 base and J gave up 6 bases, with 9 bases separating them. The V gene's germline CDR1 is SGHKS and CDR2 YYEKEE (reference sequence). This CDR3 region has 13 residues.

This clonotype was picked up a small number of times. The CDR3 loop reads CASSIRQGPETQYF. The CDR3 DNA is TGTGCCAGCAGCATACGACAGGGCCCAGAGACCCAGTACTTC. The chain employs TRBV7-9 and TRBJ2-5, with TRBD1 matching over 7 bases. The junction had 7 bases not matched to a gene; V was cut back by 5 bases and J by 4 bases. This CDR3 comprises 14 residues. Per the germline V gene, CDR1 is SEHNR and CDR2 is FQNEAQ (reference sequence).

This clonotype was detected only a few times. The V call is TRBV6-6, the J call TRBJ1-5; maybe TRBD1 (6 bases). CDR1 and CDR2 (germline): MNHNY, SVGAGI (reference sequence). Trimming left V 4 bases short and J 3 bases short, with 16 bases between. This CDR3 has 16 residues. This CDR3 reads CASSSRDKENNQPQHF. CDR3 in DNA: TGTGCCAGCAGTTCCCGGGACAAGGAAAACAATCAGCCCCAGCATTTT.

The rearrangement links TRBV12-3 or TRBV12-4 to TRBJ2-5; D perhaps matches TRBD1 (6 bases). V shed 2 bases and J shed 2 bases, with 12 bases lying between them. The CDR3 is made up of 15 amino acids. The CDR3 protein is CASSLMQGKQETQYF. The CDR3 DNA reads TGTGCCAGCAGTTTAATGCAGGGGAAACAAGAGACCCAGTACTTC.

The J gene is TRBJ1-2, the V gene TRBV28; D gene uncertain. The germline gives CDR1 MDHEN, CDR2 SYDVKM. The CDR3 totals 13 residues. The V gene lost 8 bases and the J gene lost 3 bases, with 13 bases spanning the gap. As DNA, the CDR3 is TGTGCCAGCGCCACCGCGACTTACTATGGCTACACCTTC. It codes for CASATATYYGYTF.

This clonotype appeared a few times. The chain recombines TRBV10-3 with TRBJ1-4; no clear D. The CDR3 sequence is 15 residues long. V was trimmed by 3 bases and J by 8 bases, leaving 16 bases between them. The germline V gene has CDR1 ENHRY and CDR2 SYGVKD. CDR3 in DNA: TGTGCCATCAGTGAAGGCCCCGAACTAGGAGAAAAACTGTTTTTT. Translating gives CAISEGPELGEKLFF.

The chain employs TRBV2 and TRBJ1-5, with no clear D. The CDR3 runs 15 residues. The V and J ends lost 6 bases and 3 bases respectively, with 15 bases between them. The germline gives CDR1 SNHLY, CDR2 FYNNEI. The CDR3: CASRAQITLNQPQHF. The DNA of the CDR3 is TGTGCCAGCAGGGCTCAGATCACGCTCAATCAGCCCCAGCATTTT.

CDR3 sequence reads: CASSWIAGVSTDTQYF. The DNA for the CDR3 is TGTGCCAGCAGCTGGATAGCGGGGGTCAGCACAGATACGCAGTATTTT. V gene TRBV5-4 combines with J gene TRBJ2-3, with 9 nucleotides matching TRBD2. V lost 3 bases to trimming and J lost 0 bases; unmatched junction nucleotides: 5. The CDR3 totals 16 residues. Germline CDR1 and CDR2: SGHNT and YYREEE (reference sequence).

As to this clonotype: An end of the junction does not agree with germline; a read error may underlie this. This chain joins TRBV6-5 and TRBJ1-6; tentative D call: TRBD1 (5 bases). The CDR3 extends over 15 amino acids. Per germline, CDR1 MNHEY and CDR2 SVGAGI. Here the CDR3 reads CASSNSGTVPSPLHF. DNA of the CDR3: TGTGCCAGCAGTAACTCCGGGACCGTCCCTTCACCCCTCCACTTT.

The chain combines TRBV20-1 with TRBJ2-7, with a possible D match to TRBD2 (6 bases). Trimming took 6 bases from V and 3 from J, leaving 18 bases between them. The germline V gene has CDR1 DFQATT and CDR2 SNEGSKA (reference sequence). The CDR3 contains 14 residues. CDR3 residues: CSASTRGAIYEQYF. The CDR3 DNA follows: TGCAGTGCATCGACTCGCGGGGCGATCTACGAGCAGTACTTC.

This clonotype was seen a handful of times. The chain joins TRBV28 to TRBJ2-3; D remains unclear. V shed 6 bases and J shed 6 bases, with 22 bases lying between them. CDR1 is MDHEN, CDR2 SYDVKM, per germline. The CDR3 loop spans 16 amino acids. The CDR3, as DNA: TGTGCCAGCAGCTCTCCGATCGCAGGCGTTGGCGATACGCAGTATTTT. Translated, it gives CASSSPIAGVGDTQYF.

The V gene is TRBV4-1, the J gene TRBJ2-3; a weak D match, TRBD1 (5 bases). CDR1 and CDR2 (germline): MGHRA, YSYEKL. The CDR3 contains 15 residues. Trimming removed 4 bases at V and 0 bases at J, with 11 bases between. CDR3 in amino acids: CASSLGPGSTDTQYF. CDR3 nucleotides: TGCGCCAGCAGCCTCGGGCCAGGGAGCACAGATACGCAGTATTTT.

CDR3 sequence (DNA): TGCGCCAGCAGCTTGGAGCTAGCGGGGGTGGACGAGCAGTACTTC. It translates to CASSLELAGVDEQYF. The chain couples TRBV5-1 to TRBJ2-7, with 10 bases matching TRBD2. Germline V lookup: CDR1 SGHRS, CDR2 YFSETQ. After removal of 0 bases from V and 5 bases from J, the junction contained 5 bases not matched to a gene. The CDR3 runs 15 residues.

This clonotype appeared a few times. The CDR3 is CASRRTGGVGYTF. In DNA, the CDR3 is TGTGCCAGCAGGCGGACAGGGGGCGTAGGCTACACCTTC. The rearrangement joins TRBV11-2 to TRBJ1-2, with TRBD1 identical over 11 bases. CDR3 length: 13 amino acids. The germline V gene has CDR1 SGHAT and CDR2 FQNNGV. With 6 bases clipped from V and 8 bases from J, the junction kept 5 bases outside the gene matches.

Only a few counts were recorded for this clonotype. The rearrangement uses TRBV12-3 or TRBV12-4 and TRBJ1-2; no clear D. The CDR3 totals 16 residues. V dropped 4 bases and J dropped 4 bases, with 19 bases sitting between them. The CDR3: CASSSREEEASYGYTF. In DNA form, the CDR3 reads TGTGCCAGCAGTTCTCGAGAGGAGGAGGCCAGCTATGGCTACACCTTC.

The chain uses TRBV24-1 and TRBJ2-3; D could derive from TRBD1 or TRBD2 (6 bases each). The V and J ends lost 6 bases and 2 bases respectively, with 14 bases between them. The germline gives CDR1 KGHDR, CDR2 SFDVKD. CDR3 size: 15 residues. The CDR3 sequence is CATSSTGDITDTQYF. CDR3 bases: TGTGCCACCAGTTCGACGGGGGACATCACAGATACGCAGTATTTT.

This clonotype was observed a few times. This chain uses TRBV20-1 with TRBJ1-5; D is undetermined. V lost 3 bases and J lost 8, with 17 bases in between. The CDR3 sequence is 14 residues long. Germline CDR1 and CDR2: DFQATT and SNEGSKA (reference sequence). CDR3 nucleotide sequence: TGCAGTGCTAGGCGCCAGGCAGTTTTGGAGCCCCAGCATTTT. Encoded protein: CSARRQAVLEPQHF.

To note about this clonotype: Since a much larger clone is just one base distant, this may be a read error. The gene calls are TRBV6-1 and TRBJ2-3; TRBD1 matches at 11 bases. Per the germline V gene, CDR1 is MNHNS and CDR2 is SASEGT. V was pared by 3 bases and J by 4 bases, with 0 bases of the junction left unmatched. The CDR3 length is 14 residues. CDR3 loop: CASSEGQGADTQYF. The DNA for the CDR3 is TGTGCCAGCAGTGAGGGACAGGGGGCAGATACGCAGTATTTT.

This clonotype was picked up many times. The chain links TRBV5-6 to TRBJ2-5; TRBD2 is a possible D gene (5 bases). The J call may not be correct, given that the DNA end is closer to TRBJ2-1. Per germline, CDR1 SGHDT and CDR2 YYEEEE. There are 13 residues in the CDR3. DNA for the CDR3: TGTGCCAGCAGCTTGGCCAGCGGCCTTGGCCAGTTCTTC. Protein product: CASSLASGLGQFF.

This rearrangement joins TRBV12-3 or TRBV12-4 to TRBJ1-5; D is undetermined. The CDR3 loop spans 16 amino acids. V was clipped by 2 bases and J by 1 base, with 12 bases between them. The CDR3 nucleotides are TGTGCCAGCAGTTTACAACAACGTCTAAGCAATCAGCCCCAGCATTTT. Residues: CASSLQQRLSNQPQHF.